Each of the 5 T cell receptor beta chains below was sequenced from the same sample in a study of neurological immune-mediated disorders. MiXCR was run by TCRdb on the 5' RACE reads, yielding one entry per CDR3 protein. Of about 80,000 distinct CDR3 sequences listed, around 9.9% were seen once; the top ten hold approximately 1.5%. The material sequenced was PBMCs. These receptors were obtained from a man between 50 and 59 years old in good health.

Comments on this clonotype: This may stem from a read error, because a much larger clone lies one nucleotide away. The CDR3 DNA follows: TGTGCCAGCATCTCCGTTGGGACAGGGGACCACGAGCAGTACTTC. It translates to CASISVGTGDHEQYF. The rearrangement uses TRBV28 and TRBJ2-7, with 10 bases matching TRBD1. Losses at the gene ends were 7 bases for V and 5 bases for J; bases not matched to a gene: 11. There are 15 residues in the CDR3. CDR1 is MDHEN and CDR2 is SYDVKM in the germline V gene.

This clonotype was counted many times. The rearrangement joins TRBV7-2 to TRBJ2-1, with D perhaps matching TRBD2 (6 bases). V lost 1 base to trimming and J lost 7 bases, with 20 bases between them. Germline V gives CDR1 SGHTA, CDR2 FQGNSA. The CDR3 spans 17 residues. The CDR3 DNA reads as TGTGCCAGCAGCTTAGACCTCGGGGGAGTGTCGAGGAATGAGCAGTTCTTC. Translated, it gives CASSLDLGGVSRNEQFF.

This clonotype has at least ten counts. The chain uses TRBV6-6 and TRBJ1-6; 8 bases are shared with TRBD1. Germline CDR1 reads MNHNY; CDR2 reads SVGAGI (reference sequence). The CDR3 runs to 14 residues. V trimming: 7 bases; J trimming: 10 bases; junction bases outside the gene matches: 9. The CDR3 is CASKKTGGLSPLHF. The DNA for the CDR3 is TGTGCCAGCAAAAAAACAGGGGGATTATCACCCCTCCACTTT.

This clonotype was detected many times. The CDR3 coding sequence is TGTGCCAGCAGTTCATCATTCTGGGGCTACAATGAGCAGTTCTTC. Translating gives CASSSSFWGYNEQFF. The chain links TRBV12-3 or TRBV12-4 to TRBJ2-1; D is unclear. This CDR3 is 15 amino acids long. V was pared by 4 bases and J by 3 bases, with 13 bases between.

This clonotype was found many times. The chain couples TRBV28 to TRBJ2-7, with no clear D. Looked up from germline, CDR1 is MDHEN and CDR2 is SYDVKM. Trimming removed 5 bases at V and 1 base at J, with 12 bases between. The CDR3 consists of 14 residues. The CDR3 DNA is TGTGCCAGCAGTCTAGTTACTACATCCTACGAGCAGTACTTC. Its protein product is CASSLVTTSYEQYF.